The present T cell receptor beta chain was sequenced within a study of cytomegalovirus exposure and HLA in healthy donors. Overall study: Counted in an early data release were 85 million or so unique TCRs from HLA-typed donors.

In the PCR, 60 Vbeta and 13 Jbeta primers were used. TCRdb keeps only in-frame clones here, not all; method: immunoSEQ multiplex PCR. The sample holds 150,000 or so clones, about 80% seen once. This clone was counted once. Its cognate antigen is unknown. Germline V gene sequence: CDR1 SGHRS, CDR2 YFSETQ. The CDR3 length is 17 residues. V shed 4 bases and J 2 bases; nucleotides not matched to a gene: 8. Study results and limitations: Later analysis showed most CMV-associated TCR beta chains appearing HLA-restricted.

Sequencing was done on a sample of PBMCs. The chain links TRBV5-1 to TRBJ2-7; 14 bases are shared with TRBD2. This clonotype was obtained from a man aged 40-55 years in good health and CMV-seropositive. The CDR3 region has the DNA TGCGCCAGCAGCCCCCGACTAGCGGGAGGGATACCCTACGAGCAGTACTTC. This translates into CASSPRLAGGIPYEQYF.